These T cell receptor beta chains were read from a single sample in a study of T cells after posttransplantation cyclophosphamide. This table comes from immunoSEQ multiplex PCR, and its TCRdb copy is limited to in-frame clones, with some not included. In total the sample includes some 37,000 clones, none of them seen once. Sequencing used PBMCs. Receptor source: a girl between 10 and 17 years old in good health, CMV-negative, and a related stem cell transplant donor. CDR3s include the opening cysteine and the closing phenylalanine or tryptophan. The D gene is left open where the match is weak. The size field reads once, few or many counts, or a class when the clone is expanded.

>TRBJ1-1|TRBV30|13|-|many
TGTGCCTGGAGTGAAGGTCTACTAACTGAAGCTTTCTTT
CAWSEGLLTEAFF
>TRBJ2-3|TRBV5-6|14|-|many
TGTGCCAGCAGCTTTATAGCGAGGGCAGATACGCAGTATTTT
CASSFIARADTQYF
>TRBJ1-4|TRBV6-1|16|TRBD1|many
TGTGCCAGCAGTAAAGGGACAGGGGGACGCGGTGAAAAACTGTTTTTT
CASSKGTGGRGEKLFF
>TRBJ1-1|TRBV28|14|TRBD1|many
TGTGCCAGCAGCCCGGGACAGGCTCTTCATGAAGCTTTCTTT
CASSPGQALHEAFF
>TRBJ2-2|TRBV13|16|TRBD2|many
TGTGCCAGCAGCGAAGGACTAGCGGGGGGGGCCGGGGAGCTGTTTTTT
CASSEGLAGGAGELFF
>TRBJ2-7|TRBV4-3|15|TRBD1|many
TGCGCCAGCAGCCAAGATTGGCAGGGGGCTTACGAGCAGTACTTC
CASSQDWQGAYEQYF
>TRBJ1-2|TRBV27|16|-|few
TGTGCCAGCAGTTCCCCAGGGGAGCGGAACCTCTATGGCTACACCTTC
CASSSPGERNLYGYTF
>TRBJ1-1|TRBV5-1|14|TRBD1|many
TGCGCCAGCAGCGCCGGGACAGCGAACACTGAAGCTTTCTTT
CASSAGTANTEAFF
>TRBJ2-5|TRBV28|12|TRBD2|few
TGTGCCAGCAGACAGCGGGGTGAGACCCAGTACTTC
CASRQRGETQYF
>TRBJ2-7|TRBV11-2|14|-|few
TGTGCCAGCAGCTCTGAACCAGGATCCTACGAGCAGTACTTC
CASSSEPGSYEQYF
>TRBJ1-3|TRBV27|19|TRBD1|many
TGTGCCAGCAGTTTTCGGGACAGGGGGCCGGAGAGCTCTGGAAACACCATATATTTT
CASSFRDRGPESSGNTIYF
>TRBJ2-7|TRBV11-1|12|-|few
TGTGCCAGCAGCTTACCTACTAGCGAGCAGTACTTC
CASSLPTSEQYF
>TRBJ2-1|TRBV15|15|TRBD1|few
TGTGCCACCAGCAGAGCCGGGACAGGACGCAATGAGCAGTTCTTC
CATSRAGTGRNEQFF
>TRBJ2-3|TRBV5-3|15|-|many
TGTGCCAGAAGCTCCCCCTTAGCGGGCACAGATACGCAGTATTTT
CARSSPLAGTDTQYF
>TRBJ2-1|TRBV4-3|15|-|many
TGCGCCAGCAGCCAAGAGGGGAGTAGCTTCAATGAGCAGTTCTTC
CASSQEGSSFNEQFF
>TRBJ1-2|TRBV28|15|TRBD1|few
TGTGCCAGTAGTTTGACAGGGAGGCGGCTGAAGGGCTACACCTTC
CASSLTGRRLKGYTF
>TRBJ1-3|TRBV6-1|16|-|many
TGTGCCAGCAGTGGCTGGCGGACACTCTCTGGAAACACCATATATTTT
CASSGWRTLSGNTIYF
>TRBJ2-2|TRBV10-3|16|TRBD2|few
TGTGCCATCAGATCGACTAGCGGGGGGAACACCGGGGAGCTGTTTTTT
CAIRSTSGGNTGELFF
>TRBJ1-2|TRBV28|14|TRBD1|many
TGTGCCAGCAGTTTTGGACAGGGGGCCTATGGCTACACCTTC
CASSFGQGAYGYTF
>TRBJ2-2|TRBV6-4|13|-|many
TGTGCCAGTAACTCAGGGGACGACGGGGAGCTGTTTTTT
CASNSGDDGELFF
>TRBJ1-1|TRBV12-1|10|-|many
TGTGCCAGCATAATAACTGAAGCTTTCTTT
CASIITEAFF
>TRBJ1-3|TRBV7-2|17|TRBD1|few
TGTGCCAGCAGCCGAAAGACAGGGTTGGGCTCTGGAAACACCATATATTTT
CASSRKTGLGSGNTIYF
>TRBJ2-2|TRBV5-1|12|-|many
TGCGCCAGCAATATAGGCGGGGGGGAGCTGTTTTTT
CASNIGGGELFF
>TRBJ1-1|TRBV14|15|-|many
TGTGCCAGCAGCCCCCTGAGCACTAAGAACACTGAAGCTTTCTTT
CASSPLSTKNTEAFF
>TRBJ2-3|TRBV28|19|TRBD2|many
TGTGCCAGCAGTTCGCCGGGACTAGCGGGGTGGGCCAGAGCAGATACGCAGTATTTT
CASSSPGLAGWARADTQYF
>TRBJ2-4|TRBV28|12|TRBD1|few
TGTGCCAGCAGAGACAGGGGAAACATTCAGTACTTC
CASRDRGNIQYF
>TRBJ1-3|TRBV19|18|TRBD1|many
TGTGCCAGTAGTATCCAATTTCGGGACAGGGTCTCTGGAAACACCATATATTTT
CASSIQFRDRVSGNTIYF
>TRBJ2-1|TRBV29-1|16|TRBD2|many
TGCAGCGTTGAATCGGTATCTAGCGGGGGATACAATGAGCAGTTCTTC
CSVESVSSGGYNEQFF
>TRBJ1-1|TRBV7-3|16|-|many
TGTGCCAGCAGCTTAACCCCGGGGTACCCAGACACTGAAGCTTTCTTT
CASSLTPGYPDTEAFF
>TRBJ2-1|TRBV12-5|17|TRBD2|many
TGTGCTAGTGGTTTGGTAGTGGGGGAGGGCTCCTACAATGAGCAGTTCTTC
CASGLVVGEGSYNEQFF
>TRBJ2-1|TRBV30|14|TRBD2|few
TGTGCCTGGAGTGTACTAGCGGGGTTGAATGAGCAGTTCTTC
CAWSVLAGLNEQFF
>TRBJ2-1|TRBV11-1|15|-|many
TGTGCCAGCAGCGCACTTGGCGGCTCCTACAATGAGCAGTTCTTC
CASSALGGSYNEQFF
>TRBJ1-2|TRBV29-1|12|-|many
TGCAGCGTTGAAGATGAACAGTATGGCTACACCTTC
CSVEDEQYGYTF
>TRBJ1-1|TRBV6-5|16|-|many
TGTGCCAGCAGTTCCACTCGGCGAGGAGGGAACACTGAAGCTTTCTTT
CASSSTRRGGNTEAFF